This passage covers 9 T cell receptor beta chains from one sample sequenced in a study of T cells after posttransplantation cyclophosphamide. This table comes from immunoSEQ multiplex PCR, and its TCRdb copy is limited to in-frame clones, with some not included. The data show some 34,000 clones, roughly 78% seen once. Cyclophosphamide on days +3 and +4 followed busulfan-fludarabine conditioning and a marrow graft. Here the sequenced sample was CD4+ T cells sorted from blood, taken approximately 1,900 days after a stem cell transplant with posttransplant cyclophosphamide. Receptors were obtained from a female patient aged 40-49 years who received an allogeneic stem cell transplant from a related donor, was CMV-positive, and had no GVHD. Part of the T cell pool may stem from the graft donor.

As DNA, the CDR3 is TGTGCCAGCAGTGGAACGACAGCGAACACCGGGGAGCTGTTTTTT. Amino acid sequence: CASSGTTANTGELFF. This chain links TRBV6-1 with TRBJ2-2; possibly TRBD1 for D (5 bases). CDR1 is MNHNS and CDR2 is SASEGT in the germline V gene. The CDR3 is 15 amino acids. Trimming stripped 4 bases from V and 0 bases from J, with 9 bases between.

The CDR3 region has the DNA TGTGCCAGCAGAAGACAGGGGGGGGTTAGAGTTGAAAAACTGTTTTTT. Protein sequence: CASRRQGGVRVEKLFF. This sequence joins TRBV5-6 and TRBJ1-4; 9 bases align to TRBD1. Trimming removed 5 bases from V and 7 bases from J; junction bases left unmatched: 12. Germline CDR1 SGHDT, CDR2 YYEEEE. CDR3 size: 16 residues.

The chain combines TRBV18 with TRBJ2-5; D is possibly TRBD1 (5 bases). Trimming cost V 9 bases and J 3 bases, with 11 bases left between them. Germline loops: CDR1 KGHSH, CDR2 LQKENI. This CDR3 comprises 12 residues. The CDR3 protein is CASSRVKETQYF. The CDR3 nucleotides read TGTGCCAGTTCCAGGGTTAAAGAGACCCAGTACTTC. Full variable domain (outside the CDR3, taken from reference TRBV18 and TRBJ2-5): NAGVMQNPRHLVRRRGQEARLRCSPMKGHSHVYWYRQLPEEGLKFMVYLQKENIIDESGMPKERFSAEFPKEGPSILRIQQVVRGDSAAYFCASSRVKETQYFGPGTRLLVL.

This clone was picked up one time. The rearrangement links TRBV6-5 to TRBJ1-1; perhaps TRBD1 as D (5 bases). This CDR3 has 14 residues. V shed 2 bases and J shed 6 bases, with 13 bases lying between them. CDR1 MNHEY and CDR2 SVGAGI come from the germline V gene. The CDR3 reads CASSYAGTVSEAFF. Written as DNA, the CDR3 is TGTGCCAGCAGTTACGCGGGGACTGTTTCTGAAGCTTTCTTT.

The gene calls are TRBV19 and TRBJ2-5; TRBD1 agrees at 9 bases. This CDR3 region has 15 residues. V trimming: 3 bases; J trimming: 4 bases; junction bases outside the gene matches: 6. CDR1 LNHDA and CDR2 SQIVND come from the germline V gene (reference sequence). In DNA, the CDR3 is TGTGCCAGTAGTATTTACAGGGGGCCAAGAGAGACCCAGTACTTC. Its protein product is CASSIYRGPRETQYF.

This rearrangement joins TRBV7-9 to TRBJ1-1; the match to TRBD1 covers 9 bases. The germline V gene has CDR1 SEHNR and CDR2 FQNEAQ (reference sequence). With V trimmed by 5 bases and J by 6 bases, 13 bases remained unmatched. The CDR3 contains 16 residues. The CDR3 nucleotides are TGTGCCAGCAGCCCCGAGGGGACAGGGCGGTTCGCTGAAGCTTTCTTT. It is translated as CASSPEGTGRFAEAFF.

The chain has TRBV6-5 and TRBJ2-2; 8 positions agree with TRBD1. The CDR3 consists of 14 residues. V lost 7 bases, J lost 1 base, and 2 bases stayed unmatched. Looked up from germline, CDR1 is MNHEY and CDR2 is SVGAGI. CDR3 sequence: CASKGQVNTGELFF. CDR3 DNA sequence: TGTGCCAGCAAGGGACAGGTGAACACCGGGGAGCTGTTTTTT.

J is TRBJ1-2 and V is TRBV6-5; 7 bases fit TRBD1. This CDR3 has 15 amino acids. Looked up from germline, CDR1 is MNHEY and CDR2 is SVGAGI. V shed 1 base and J 7 bases; nucleotides not matched to a gene: 9. This chain's CDR3 is CASSYFGTAIGGYTF. CDR3 bases: TGTGCCAGCAGTTACTTCGGGACAGCGATCGGTGGCTACACCTTC.

The chain joins TRBV5-1 to TRBJ2-2; D ambiguous. The CDR3 has 14 residues. Germline values: CDR1 SGHRS, CDR2 YFSETQ. V was shortened by 2 bases and J by 4 bases, with 9 bases between the two germline ends. In DNA, the CDR3 is TGCGCCAGCAGCTTTGGCAAGTCCACCGGGGAGCTGTTTTTT. Translated: CASSFGKSTGELFF.